These 19 T cell receptor beta chains share one sample of origin, sequenced in a study of cytomegalovirus exposure and HLA in healthy donors. Sequenced by immunoSEQ multiplex PCR; TCRdb stores in-frame clones only, minus some. Found here are 90,000 to 110,000 clones, around nine tenths of them singletons; the top ten hold more than 2%. The sample was PBMCs. The origin of the receptors is a woman aged 18 to 35 in good health and CMV-seronegative.

This clone was seen a single time. The chain employs TRBV11-2 and TRBJ2-7; 9 nucleotides agree with TRBD2. Per germline, CDR1 SGHAT and CDR2 FQNNGV. This CDR3 is built from 16 residues. V was clipped by 8 bases and J by 1 base; unmatched bases: 12. This chain's CDR3 is CASSAGGGQVSYEQYF. The CDR3 DNA reads as TGTGCCAGCTCCGCGGGGGGGGGCCAGGTTTCCTACGAGCAGTACTTC.

This clone was seen a few times. The rearrangement uses TRBV2 and TRBJ2-5, with unresolved D. Per the germline V gene, CDR1 is SNHLY and CDR2 is FYNNEI. The CDR3 has 8 residues. Trimming shortened V by 11 bases and J by 6 bases, and 4 bases separated the two germline ends. CDR3 residues: CAPQTQYF. The DNA of the CDR3 is TGTGCCCCTCAGACCCAGTACTTC.

The chain joins TRBV7-6 to TRBJ2-7; the match to TRBD2 covers 7 bases. CDR1 is SGHVS, CDR2 FNYEAQ, per germline. The CDR3 consists of 17 residues. Trimming cost V 5 bases and J 2 bases; bases outside gene matches: 15. CDR3 in amino acids: CASSPPASSGLPYEQYF. Written as DNA, the CDR3 is TGTGCCAGCAGCCCCCCAGCTTCTAGCGGCCTCCCCTACGAGCAGTACTTC.

CDR3 sequence (DNA): TGTGCCAGCAGGAAGCAGGGAATTAATGAAAAACTGTTTTTT. Translating gives CASRKQGINEKLFF. The chain combines TRBV2 with TRBJ1-4; tentative D call: TRBD1 (5 bases). Between the trimmed V and J ends, which lost 6 bases and 4 bases, there was a span of 12 bases. Looked up from germline, CDR1 is SNHLY and CDR2 is FYNNEI. This CDR3 region has 14 residues.

The chain recombines TRBV29-1 with TRBJ2-3; 9 nucleotides line up with TRBD2. Per the germline V gene, CDR1 is SQVTM and CDR2 is ANQGSEA. This CDR3 contains 15 residues. Trimming removed 0 bases from V and 6 bases from J; junction bases left unmatched: 7. The CDR3 DNA reads as TGCAGCGTTGAAGATCTGGCTAGCGGGGTTGATACGCAGTATTTT. Its translation: CSVEDLASGVDTQYF.

This rearrangement joins TRBV14 to TRBJ1-5; D unresolved. Germline lookup yields CDR1 SGHDN and CDR2 FVKESK. This CDR3 has 14 residues. The ends were cut back, 4 bases at V and 8 bases at J, with 15 bases in the middle. Written as DNA, the CDR3 is TGTGCCAGCAGCCTGGGTTCCCGGGGAGAGCCCCAGCATTTT. It translates to CASSLGSRGEPQHF.

This clone was detected only a few times. This rearrangement joins TRBV4-1 to TRBJ1-2; D perhaps matches TRBD1 (6 bases). In germline, CDR1 is MGHRA, CDR2 YSYEKL. The CDR3 runs to 16 residues. Trimming took off 3 bases at V and 4 bases at J, with 18 bases between the two ends. CDR3 amino acids: CASSQGTPQSFYGYTF. The CDR3 nucleotides read TGCGCCAGCAGCCAGGGGACACCGCAGTCCTTCTATGGCTACACCTTC.

The rearrangement uses TRBV27 and TRBJ2-7; 9 nucleotides match TRBD2. V was clipped by 4 bases and J by 3 bases; unmatched bases: 1. The CDR3 is 13 amino acids. Germline loops: CDR1 MNHEY, CDR2 SMNVEV (reference sequence). CDR3 sequence reads: CASSSAGGYEQYF. The CDR3 DNA sequence: TGTGCCAGCAGTTCAGCGGGGGGCTACGAGCAGTACTTC.

The V and J genes are TRBV27 and TRBJ2-3; 12 nucleotides match TRBD2. Germline CDR1 and CDR2: MNHEY and SMNVEV (reference sequence). The CDR3 length is 16 residues. The ends lost 4 bases at V and 9 bases at J; junction bases unmatched: 11. The chain's CDR3 is CASSSLTSGSIVTQYF. CDR3 coding DNA: TGTGCCAGCAGTTCCCTGACTAGCGGGAGTATTGTGACGCAGTATTTT.

The chain uses TRBV11-3 and TRBJ1-1; D unclear. The CDR3 has 14 residues. Trimming left V 5 bases short and J 1 base short, with 11 bases between. CDR1 and CDR2 from the germline V gene are SGHNT and YENEEA. CDR3 coding DNA: TGTGCCAGCAGCCTATCGGGTGGGAACACTGAAGCTTTCTTT. Protein: CASSLSGGNTEAFF.

The V call is TRBV4-1, the J call TRBJ2-1, with D unresolved. The length of the CDR3 is 17 residues. V lost 0 bases, J lost 8 bases, and 20 bases lay in between. The germline CDR1 and CDR2 sequences are MGHRA and YSYEKL. The chain's CDR3 is CASSQEGALPSLDEQFF. The CDR3 bases are TGCGCCAGCAGCCAAGAAGGTGCACTCCCCTCCCTAGATGAGCAGTTCTTC.

This sequence joins TRBV4-3 and TRBJ2-7; TRBD2 matches 8 bases. The length of the CDR3 is 17 residues. The germline V gene encodes CDR1 LGHNA and CDR2 YSLEER. V was clipped by 1 base and J by 7 bases; unmatched bases: 15. The CDR3 sequence: CASSQGAVKRELWEQYF. The CDR3 DNA sequence: TGCGCCAGCAGCCAAGGCGCGGTAAAGCGGGAGCTGTGGGAGCAGTACTTC.

This rearrangement joins TRBV27 to TRBJ2-7, with TRBD1 identical over 9 bases. The CDR3 spans 13 residues. The V segment lost 10 bases and the J segment 5 bases; nucleotides outside the gene matches: 9. Germline loops: CDR1 MNHEY, CDR2 SMNVEV (reference sequence). The CDR3 coding sequence is TGTGCCAATTCGGGACAGGGAAGCGACGAGCAGTACTTC. Encoded protein: CANSGQGSDEQYF.

The V and J genes are TRBV19 and TRBJ2-5, with 8 bases that match TRBD1. This CDR3 is built from 15 residues. Trimming cost V 1 base and J 5 bases; bases outside gene matches: 6. Germline CDR1 is LNHDA and CDR2 is SQIVND (reference sequence). The chain's CDR3 is CASSIAYRGWETQYF. DNA of the CDR3: TGTGCCAGTAGTATAGCTTACAGGGGGTGGGAGACCCAGTACTTC.

The chain carries TRBV30 and TRBJ2-5; 10 bases match TRBD2. Per germline, CDR1 GTSNPN and CDR2 SVGIG (reference sequence). This CDR3 is 15 amino acids long. Unmatched junction bases numbered 6, after V lost 0 bases and J lost 5 bases. In DNA form, the CDR3 reads TGTGCCTGGAGTGTTCTAGCTAGCGGGAGTGAGACCCAGTACTTC. This sequence encodes CAWSVLASGSETQYF.

This chain joins TRBV2 and TRBJ2-2, with TRBD1 matching 7 bases. V dropped 6 bases and J dropped 3; count of bases not matched to a gene: 7. CDR1 is SNHLY and CDR2 is FYNNEI in the germline V gene. The CDR3 has 15 amino acids. The CDR3 DNA sequence: TGTGCCAGCAGCGCGCTAGGGGGCCACACCGGGGAGCTGTTTTTT. It encodes CASSALGGHTGELFF.

The chain employs TRBV28 and TRBJ2-2; D possibly corresponds to TRBD1 (5 bases). V gave up 3 bases and J gave up 4 bases, with 18 bases separating them. CDR3 length equals 17 residues. Germline lookup yields CDR1 MDHEN and CDR2 SYDVKM. CDR3 loop: CASSFSGLGLGTGELFF. Here the CDR3 DNA reads TGTGCCAGCAGTTTTTCAGGGCTGGGCTTGGGCACCGGGGAGCTGTTTTTT.

V gene TRBV9 combines with J gene TRBJ2-3; D may be TRBD2 (6 bases). V was shortened by 4 bases and J by 4 bases, with 13 bases between the two germline ends. The CDR3 has 14 amino acids. Germline CDR1 SGDLS, CDR2 YYNGEE. Written as DNA, the CDR3 is TGTGCCAGCAGCCTATGGGGGGAGGCAGATACGCAGTATTTT. As protein: CASSLWGEADTQYF.

The V and J genes are TRBV18 and TRBJ1-2; 7 bases match TRBD1. The germline V gene encodes CDR1 KGHSH and CDR2 LQKENI. The CDR3 spans 16 residues. The junction had 9 bases not matched to a gene; V was cut back by 3 bases and J by 2 bases. CDR3 loop: CASSPNTGAENYGYTF. The CDR3, as DNA: TGTGCCAGCTCACCTAATACAGGGGCGGAAAACTATGGCTACACCTTC.